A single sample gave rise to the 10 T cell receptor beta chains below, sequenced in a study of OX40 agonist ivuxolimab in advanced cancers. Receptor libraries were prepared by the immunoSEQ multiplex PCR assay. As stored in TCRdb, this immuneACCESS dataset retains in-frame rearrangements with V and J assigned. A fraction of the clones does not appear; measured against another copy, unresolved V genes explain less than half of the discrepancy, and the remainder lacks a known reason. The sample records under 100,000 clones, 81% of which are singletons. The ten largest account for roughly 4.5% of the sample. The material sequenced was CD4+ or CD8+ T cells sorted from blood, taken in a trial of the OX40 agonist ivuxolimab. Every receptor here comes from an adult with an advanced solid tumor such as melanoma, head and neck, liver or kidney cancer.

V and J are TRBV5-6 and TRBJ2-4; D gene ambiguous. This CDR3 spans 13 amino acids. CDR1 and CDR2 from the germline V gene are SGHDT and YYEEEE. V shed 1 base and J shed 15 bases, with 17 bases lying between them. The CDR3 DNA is TGTGCCAGCAGCTTGTGGGCCGCCGACCTAGGGTACTTC. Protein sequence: CASSLWAADLGYF.

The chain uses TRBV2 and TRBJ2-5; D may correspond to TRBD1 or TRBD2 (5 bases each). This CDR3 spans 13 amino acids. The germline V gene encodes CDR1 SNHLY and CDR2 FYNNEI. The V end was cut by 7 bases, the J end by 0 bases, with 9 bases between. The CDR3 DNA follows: TGTGCCAGCACAGAGGGACACCAAGAGACCCAGTACTTC. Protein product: CASTEGHQETQYF.

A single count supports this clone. In DNA, the CDR3 is TGTGCCAGCAGCTTAGGGCTAGCGGCCCCAGAGACCCAGTACTTC. Translating it yields CASSLGLAAPETQYF. This chain links TRBV7-7 with TRBJ2-5, with 7 nucleotides matching TRBD2. CDR3 length: 15 residues. The V gene end was trimmed by 1 base and the J gene end by 4 bases; junction bases not matched to a gene: 6. Looked up from germline, CDR1 is SSHAT and CDR2 is FNYEAQ (reference sequence).

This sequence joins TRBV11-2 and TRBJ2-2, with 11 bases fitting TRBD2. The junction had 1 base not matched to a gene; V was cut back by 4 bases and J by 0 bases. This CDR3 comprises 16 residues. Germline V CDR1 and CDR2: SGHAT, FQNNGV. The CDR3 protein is CASSSLAGANTGELFF. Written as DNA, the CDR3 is TGTGCCAGCAGCTCACTAGCGGGGGCGAACACCGGGGAGCTGTTTTTT.

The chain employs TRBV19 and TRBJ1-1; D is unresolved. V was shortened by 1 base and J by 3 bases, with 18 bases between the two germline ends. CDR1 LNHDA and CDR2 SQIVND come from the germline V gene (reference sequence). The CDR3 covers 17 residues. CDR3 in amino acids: CASSIVHLEAGYTEAFF. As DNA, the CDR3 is TGTGCCAGTAGTATAGTGCACTTAGAGGCCGGATACACTGAAGCTTTCTTT.

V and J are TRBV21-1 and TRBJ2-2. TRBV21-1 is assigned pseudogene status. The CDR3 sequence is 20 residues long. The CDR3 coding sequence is TGTGCCAGCAGCAAAGGGACGCGCCACTGGGGGTTTAGGGTATCCGGGGAGCTGTTTTTT. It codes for CASSKGTRHWGFRVSGELFF.

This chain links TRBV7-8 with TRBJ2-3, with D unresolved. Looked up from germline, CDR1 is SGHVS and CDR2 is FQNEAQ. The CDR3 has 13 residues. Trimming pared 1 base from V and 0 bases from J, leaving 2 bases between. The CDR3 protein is CASSLGSTDTQYF. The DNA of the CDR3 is TGTGCCAGCAGCTTAGGCAGCACAGATACGCAGTATTTT.

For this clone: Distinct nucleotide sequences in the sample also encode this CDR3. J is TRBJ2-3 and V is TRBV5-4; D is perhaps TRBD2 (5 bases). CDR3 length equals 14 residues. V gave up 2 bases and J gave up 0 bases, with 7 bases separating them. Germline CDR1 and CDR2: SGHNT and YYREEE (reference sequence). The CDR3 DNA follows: TGTGCCAGCAGCTTTTCGGGGAGCACAGATACGCAGTATTTT. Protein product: CASSFSGSTDTQYF.

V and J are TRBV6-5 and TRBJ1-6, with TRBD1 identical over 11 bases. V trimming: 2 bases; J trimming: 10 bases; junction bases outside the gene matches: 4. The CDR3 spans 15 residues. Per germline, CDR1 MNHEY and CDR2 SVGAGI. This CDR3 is CASSYEGQGVSPLHF. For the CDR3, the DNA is TGTGCCAGCAGTTACGAGGGACAGGGGGTCTCACCCCTCCACTTT.

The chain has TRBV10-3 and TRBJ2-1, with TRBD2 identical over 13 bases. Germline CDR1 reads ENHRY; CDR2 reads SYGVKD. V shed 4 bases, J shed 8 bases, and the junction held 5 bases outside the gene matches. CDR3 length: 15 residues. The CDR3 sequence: CAISAGTSGMYEQFF. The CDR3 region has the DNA TGTGCCATCAGTGCGGGGACTAGCGGGATGTATGAGCAGTTCTTC.